This T cell receptor beta chain comes out of a study of cytomegalovirus exposure and HLA in healthy donors. Study details: Unique TCRs from HLA-typed donors, 70 million to 100 million of them, were held in an early data release. Falling in the Caucasian-associated ancestry cluster were approximately 84% of approximately 410 genotyped donors. Study-wide points: Some segments of the V type, notably TRBV6-2 and TRBV6-3, were excluded as indistinguishable.

The PCR ran on 60 Vbeta and 13 Jbeta primers. Profiled with immunoSEQ multiplex PCR; TCRdb holds only in-frame clones, not every one. Among around 200,000 clones, 77% were seen once, and the ten largest hold about 2.5%. Germline-derived CDR1 and CDR2 are SGHRS and YFSETQ. CDR3 length: 18 amino acids. J was trimmed by 5 bases and V by 2 bases; bases with no gene match: 10. Comments on this clone: Antigen specificity is unknown.

The rearrangement uses TRBV5-1 and TRBJ2-5, with TRBD2 matching over 15 bases. The receptor was isolated from a woman aged 55-75 years in good health and CMV-seropositive. The sequencing sample was made of PBMCs. In DNA form, the CDR3 reads TGCGCCAGCAGCTTCTCCAGGACTAGCGGGAGGGCCGCGGAGACCCAGTACTTC. This gives the protein CASSFSRTSGRAAETQYF.